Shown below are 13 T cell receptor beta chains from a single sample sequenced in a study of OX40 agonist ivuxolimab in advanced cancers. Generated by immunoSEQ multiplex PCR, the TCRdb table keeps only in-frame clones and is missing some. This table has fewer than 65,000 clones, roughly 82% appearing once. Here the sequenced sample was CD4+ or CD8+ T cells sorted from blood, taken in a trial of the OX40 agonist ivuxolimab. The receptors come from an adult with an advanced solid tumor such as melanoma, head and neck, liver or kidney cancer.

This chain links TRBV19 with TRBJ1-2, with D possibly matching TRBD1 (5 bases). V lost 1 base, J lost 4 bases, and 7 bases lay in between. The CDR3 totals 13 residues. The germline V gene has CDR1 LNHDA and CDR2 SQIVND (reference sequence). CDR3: CASSIAGGYGYTF. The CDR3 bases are TGTGCCAGTAGTATAGCCGGGGGCTATGGCTACACCTTC.

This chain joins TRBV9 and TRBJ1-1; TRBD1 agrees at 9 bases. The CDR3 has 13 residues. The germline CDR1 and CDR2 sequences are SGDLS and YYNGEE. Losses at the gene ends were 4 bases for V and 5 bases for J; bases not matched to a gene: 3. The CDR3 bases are TGTGCCAGCAGCATCGGGACAGGGACTGAAGCTTTCTTT. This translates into CASSIGTGTEAFF.

The CDR3 nucleotides read TGTGCCAGCAGCGGACAGGGAGGGTTTTGGAACACTGAAGCTTTCTTT. Residues: CASSGQGGFWNTEAFF. V is TRBV28 and J is TRBJ1-1; 8 bases agree with TRBD1. Per germline, CDR1 MDHEN and CDR2 SYDVKM. V was clipped by 6 bases and J by 1 base; unmatched bases: 10. There are 16 residues in the CDR3.

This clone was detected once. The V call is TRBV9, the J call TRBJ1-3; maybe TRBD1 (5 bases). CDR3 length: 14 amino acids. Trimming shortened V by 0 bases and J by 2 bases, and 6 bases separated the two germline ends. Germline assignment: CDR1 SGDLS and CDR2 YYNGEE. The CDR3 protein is CASSVGGAGNTIYF. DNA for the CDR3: TGTGCCAGCAGCGTAGGAGGGGCTGGAAACACCATATATTTT.

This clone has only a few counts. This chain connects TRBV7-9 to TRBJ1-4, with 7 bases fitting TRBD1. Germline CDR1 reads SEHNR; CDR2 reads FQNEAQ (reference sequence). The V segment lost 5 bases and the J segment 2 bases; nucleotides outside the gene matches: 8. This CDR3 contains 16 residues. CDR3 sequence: CASSIRQGGTNEKLFF. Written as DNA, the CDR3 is TGTGCCAGCAGCATTAGACAGGGCGGCACTAATGAAAAACTGTTTTTT.

The CDR3: CASSANTGELFF. The CDR3 region has the DNA TGCGCCAGCAGCGCGAACACCGGGGAGCTGTTTTTT. V is TRBV5-1 and J is TRBJ2-2; D is undetermined. The germline CDR1 and CDR2 sequences are SGHRS and YFSETQ. The CDR3 covers 12 residues. V was pared by 4 bases and J by 0 bases, with 1 base between. The whole variable domain, filled in from reference TRBV5-1 and TRBJ2-2, reads KAGVTQTPRYLIKTRGQQVTLSCSPISGHRSVSWYQQTPGQGLQFLFEYFSETQRNKGNFPGRFSGRQFSNSRSEMNVSTLELGDSALYLCASSANTGELFFGEGSRLTVL.

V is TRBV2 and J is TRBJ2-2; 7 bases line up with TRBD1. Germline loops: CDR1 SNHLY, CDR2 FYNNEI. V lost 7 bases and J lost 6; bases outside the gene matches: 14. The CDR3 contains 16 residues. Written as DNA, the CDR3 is TGTGCCAGCAAATCCCAGCCTACAGGGGACGCCGGGGAGCTGTTTTTT. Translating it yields CASKSQPTGDAGELFF.

CDR3 sequence: CASSVVAAPTGSPLHF. CDR3 DNA sequence: TGTGCCAGCAGTGTGGTGGCCGCACCGACCGGTTCACCCCTCCACTTT. V is TRBV6-1 and J is TRBJ1-6; the D is unclear. V lost 4 bases to trimming and J lost 9 bases, with 19 bases between them. This CDR3 spans 16 amino acids. Germline CDR1 and CDR2: MNHNS and SASEGT.

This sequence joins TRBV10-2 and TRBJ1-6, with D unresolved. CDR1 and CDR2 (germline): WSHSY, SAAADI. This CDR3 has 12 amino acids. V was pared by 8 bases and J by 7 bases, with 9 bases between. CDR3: CASRDGNSPLHF. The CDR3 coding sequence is TGCGCCAGCCGCGACGGGAATTCACCCCTCCACTTT.

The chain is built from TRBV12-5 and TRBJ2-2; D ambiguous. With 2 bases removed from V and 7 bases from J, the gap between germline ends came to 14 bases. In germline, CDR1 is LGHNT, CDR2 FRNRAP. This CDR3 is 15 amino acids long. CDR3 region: CASGLRAERRGELFF. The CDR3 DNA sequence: TGTGCTAGTGGTTTGAGGGCGGAGCGTCGCGGGGAGCTGTTTTTT.

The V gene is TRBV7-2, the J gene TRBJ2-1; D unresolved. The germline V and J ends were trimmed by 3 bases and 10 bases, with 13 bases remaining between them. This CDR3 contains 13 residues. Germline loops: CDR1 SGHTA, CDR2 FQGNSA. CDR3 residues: CASSFNTKQEQFF. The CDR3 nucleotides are TGTGCCAGCAGCTTCAACACAAAACAAGAGCAGTTCTTC.

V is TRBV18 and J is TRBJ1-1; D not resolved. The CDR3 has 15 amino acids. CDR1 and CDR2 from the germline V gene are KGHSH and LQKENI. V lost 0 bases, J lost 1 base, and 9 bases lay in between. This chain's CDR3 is CASSPPRAPNTEAFF. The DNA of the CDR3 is TGTGCCAGCTCACCACCCCGGGCCCCGAACACTGAAGCTTTCTTT.

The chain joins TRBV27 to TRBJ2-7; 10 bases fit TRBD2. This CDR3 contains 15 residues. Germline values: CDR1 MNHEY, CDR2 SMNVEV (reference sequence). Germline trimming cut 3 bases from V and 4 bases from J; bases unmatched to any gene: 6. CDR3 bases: TGTGCCAGCAGTTTGCGGACTAGCGGTCTATACGAGCAGTACTTC. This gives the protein CASSLRTSGLYEQYF.